These 17 T cell receptor beta chains originate from one sample sequenced in a study of shared clonotypes between healthy human individuals. Here immunoSEQ multiplex PCR was the method, and the copy in TCRdb shows in-frame clones only, minus some. The sample consists of 1 million to 1.2 million clones, roughly 77% of them appearing once. Sequenced: memory CD4+ T cells from PBMCs. The subset here: CD45RA-negative fraction. The receptors were sampled from a man between 18 and 29 years old in good health. Some clones in this sample may be carry-over from other donors' samples.

There are many counts of this clone. The chain carries TRBV27 and TRBJ2-7; D is ambiguous. The CDR3 has 14 residues. V was clipped by 6 bases and J by 0 bases, with 12 bases between them. Germline values: CDR1 MNHEY, CDR2 SMNVEV (reference sequence). CDR3 coding DNA: TGTGCCAGCAGCAAAGGCCGGGCCTCCTACGAGCAGTACTTC. It yields the protein CASSKGRASYEQYF.

The sample holds a few counts of this clone. CDR3 sequence reads: CASNGRTGRYGYTF. CDR3 DNA: TGTGCCAGCAACGGAAGGACAGGGCGATACGGCTACACCTTC. This chain joins TRBV6-5 and TRBJ1-2; 8 positions agree with TRBD1. This CDR3 region has 14 residues. Germline lookup yields CDR1 MNHEY and CDR2 SVGAGI. J gave up 8 bases and V 7 bases, and 12 bases lay outside the gene matches.

A few counts support this clone. The same CDR3 also results from other DNA sequences found in this sample. This chain links TRBV9 with TRBJ1-1; perhaps TRBD1 as D (5 bases). V lost 0 bases, J lost 1 base, and 7 bases lay in between. Germline lookup yields CDR1 SGDLS and CDR2 YYNGEE. This CDR3 is 14 amino acids long. The CDR3 protein is CASSVGGRNTEAFF. Written as DNA, the CDR3 is TGTGCCAGCAGCGTAGGGGGGAGGAACACTGAAGCTTTCTTT.

This chain links TRBV7-2 with TRBJ1-5, with 7 bases fitting TRBD1. The V gene end was trimmed by 5 bases and the J gene end by 4 bases; junction bases not matched to a gene: 5. The CDR3 covers 14 residues. Germline CDR1 reads SGHTA; CDR2 reads FQGNSA. The CDR3 coding sequence is TGTGCCAGCAGCCGCAGGGGGAAAAATCAGCCCCAGCATTTT. Protein product: CASSRRGKNQPQHF.

This clone was counted between two and nine times. The sample contains more than one DNA sequence encoding this CDR3. This chain connects TRBV2 to TRBJ2-7; 8 nucleotides match TRBD1. The junction had 3 bases not matched to a gene; V was cut back by 1 base and J by 4 bases. Germline assignment: CDR1 SNHLY and CDR2 FYNNEI. The CDR3 length is 14 residues. CDR3 nucleotide sequence: TGTGCCAGCAGTGAAGGGCAGGGGGCGTACGAGCAGTACTTC. Translating gives CASSEGQGAYEQYF.

This chain uses TRBV25-1 with TRBJ1-5; tentative D call: TRBD1 (5 bases). V was trimmed by 9 bases and J by 2 bases, leaving 11 bases between them. CDR3 length equals 13 residues. Germline V gives CDR1 MGHDK, CDR2 SYGVNS. The CDR3 sequence: CASGGMGNQPQHF. The CDR3 nucleotides are TGTGCCAGTGGGGGGATGGGCAATCAGCCCCAGCATTTT.

This chain links TRBV5-1 with TRBJ2-2; no clear D. Germline V gene data show CDR1 as SGHRS and CDR2 as YFSETQ. The germline V and J ends were trimmed by 0 bases and 5 bases, with 5 bases remaining between them. The CDR3 covers 13 residues. The CDR3 DNA reads as TGCGCCAGCAGCTTGGAGATTACCGGGGAGCTGTTTTTT. Translating gives CASSLEITGELFF.

This chain connects TRBV4-2 to TRBJ1-2; no firm D call. This CDR3 region has 16 residues. V dropped 1 base and J dropped 2 bases, with 14 bases sitting between them. CDR1 and CDR2 from the germline V gene are LGHNA and YNFKEQ. CDR3 DNA sequence: TGTGCCAGCAGCCAAGGCTTTTGGGCAGCAAACTATGGCTACACCTTC. Its protein product is CASSQGFWAANYGYTF.

This clone was recorded once. V usage is TRBV5-1 and J usage is TRBJ2-3; TRBD2 aligns across 7 bases. There are 16 residues in the CDR3. CDR1 and CDR2 (germline): SGHRS, YFSETQ. Trimming removed 3 bases from V and 0 bases from J; junction bases left unmatched: 7. CDR3 sequence reads: CASSSLAASSTDTQYF. The CDR3 bases are TGCGCCAGCAGCTCCCTAGCGGCATCAAGCACAGATACGCAGTATTTT.

Of note for this clone: A much larger clone lies one base from this, so it may be a read error. The chain uses TRBV7-2 and TRBJ1-2; D remains ambiguous. Germline CDR1 is SGHTA and CDR2 is FQGNSA. This CDR3 is built from 13 residues. V shed 0 bases and J shed 1 base, with 3 bases lying between them. This CDR3 is CASSLASNYGYTF. CDR3 DNA: TGTGCCAGCAGCTTAGCCAGTAACTATGGCTACACCTTC.

The rearrangement links TRBV18 to TRBJ2-5; possibly TRBD2 for D (7 bases). The CDR3 consists of 15 residues. V lost 1 base and J 4 bases, leaving 13 bases between the germline ends. Germline CDR1 is KGHSH and CDR2 is LQKENI. DNA of the CDR3: TGTGCCAGCTCACCACGGGCGCGGGGGCGAGAGACCCAGTACTTC. Translating gives CASSPRARGRETQYF. Supplemented by reference TRBV18 and TRBJ2-5, the full variable domain reads NAGVMQNPRHLVRRRGQEARLRCSPMKGHSHVYWYRQLPEEGLKFMVYLQKENIIDESGMPKERFSAEFPKEGPSILRIQQVVRGDSAAYFCASSPRARGRETQYFGPGTRLLVL.

This chain uses TRBV20-1 with TRBJ2-7, with D unresolved. This CDR3 contains 11 residues. Germline loops: CDR1 DFQATT, CDR2 SNEGSKA (reference sequence). Trimming took 3 bases from V and 6 from J, leaving 9 bases between them. The CDR3 DNA reads TGCAGTGCTAGTAAGGACGTCGAGCAGTACTTC. Residues: CSASKDVEQYF.

The chain uses TRBV4-2 and TRBJ2-1, with D perhaps matching TRBD2 (5 bases). The ends were cut back, 1 base at V and 7 bases at J, with 14 bases in the middle. This CDR3 region has 15 residues. Looked up from germline, CDR1 is LGHNA and CDR2 is YNFKEQ. The CDR3 spells CASSQVASPENEQFF. For the CDR3, the DNA is TGTGCCAGCAGCCAAGTGGCTAGCCCAGAGAATGAGCAGTTCTTC.

The chain is built from TRBV25-1 and TRBJ2-5; no clear D gene. The CDR3 is made up of 15 amino acids. Germline loops: CDR1 MGHDK, CDR2 SYGVNS. V was clipped by 6 bases and J by 5 bases, with 19 bases between them. The CDR3 spells CASRDPKGNVETQYF. The CDR3 coding sequence is TGTGCCAGCAGGGACCCCAAAGGGAATGTGGAGACCCAGTACTTC.

The gene calls are TRBV5-1 and TRBJ1-2; 7 bases map to TRBD1. Germline trimming cut 2 bases from V and 3 bases from J; bases unmatched to any gene: 7. Germline CDR1 SGHRS, CDR2 YFSETQ. The CDR3 has 15 amino acids. This CDR3 is CASSFLQGTYYGYTF. The CDR3 region has the DNA TGCGCCAGCAGCTTTTTACAGGGGACCTACTATGGCTACACCTTC.

The chain uses TRBV28 and TRBJ1-2; no firm D call. This CDR3 has 16 amino acids. V was cut by 5 bases and J by 3 bases, with 19 bases left in between. CDR1 is MDHEN, CDR2 SYDVKM, per germline. The CDR3 loop reads CASSTTNPTAHYGYTF. The CDR3 DNA is TGTGCCAGCAGTACCACAAACCCCACCGCGCACTATGGCTACACCTTC.

V gene TRBV7-2 combines with J gene TRBJ1-1; the match to TRBD1 covers 11 bases. Germline V gene sequence: CDR1 SGHTA, CDR2 FQGNSA. V lost 5 bases, J lost 4 bases, and 9 bases stayed unmatched. CDR3 length: 16 residues. Here the CDR3 reads CASSPRTGGKGTEAFF. The DNA of the CDR3 is TGTGCCAGCAGCCCCCGGACAGGGGGCAAGGGCACTGAAGCTTTCTTT.